A selection of T cell receptor beta chains follows, all from one sample in a study of T-cell memory formation after mild COVID-19. TCRdb reprocessed the 5' RACE reads via MiXCR and lists one record per CDR3 protein. This table has approximately 560,000 distinct CDR3 sequences, 17% appearing once. Specimen: PBMCs or a T cell subset sorted from them (not recorded which). All receptors derive from an adult woman who had mild COVID-19 (a few samples of this study predate the infection). Cell type and time point are not known. The CDR3 runs from the conserved cysteine through the conserved F or W. D genes are given only for firm matches. Clone size is not always given. Where it is, it says once, few, many or a class for expanded clones.

>TRBV24-1|.|.|TRBJ2-5
CATARAGAQETQYF
TGTGCCACCGCCCGGGCGGGGGCACAAGAGACCCAGTACTTC
>TRBV20-1|.|.|TRBJ1-1
CSVGEYTEAFF
TGCAGTGTCGGCGAATACACTGAAGCTTTCTTT
>TRBV24-1|many|.|TRBJ2-2
CATRSPGTFPGELFF
TGTGCCACCAGGAGCCCCGGGACATTCCCCGGGGAGCTGTTTTTT
>TRBV5-1|.|TRBD2|TRBJ2-7
CASSSIAGRYEQYF
TGCGCCAGCAGCTCCATAGCGGGACGCTACGAGCAGTACTTC
>TRBV5-1|.|.|TRBJ1-1
CASSPFRMDTEAFF
TGCGCCAGCAGCCCGTTCCGGATGGACACTGAAGCTTTCTTT
>TRBV15|few|TRBD2|TRBJ2-1
CATSNRYVAGGLSYNEQFF
TGTGCCACCAGCAACCGGTACGTAGCGGGAGGTCTATCCTACAATGAGCAGTTCTTC
>TRBV5-1|.|.|TRBJ2-5
CASSLRESVQTQYF
TGCGCCAGCAGCTTGAGGGAATCGGTTCAGACCCAGTACTTC
>TRBV12-3/TRBV12-4|few|.|TRBJ2-7
CASSYRGLKSSYEQYF
TGTGCCAGCAGCTACCGGGGCCTGAAAAGCTCCTACGAGCAGTACTTC
>TRBV11-2|.|TRBD1|TRBJ1-2
CASSLVRRGDGYTF
TGTGCCAGCAGCTTAGTCCGCAGGGGGGATGGCTACACCTTC
>TRBV29-1|few|.|TRBJ2-5
CSVIQGGPETQYF
TGCAGCGTGATACAGGGCGGTCCGGAGACCCAGTACTTC
>TRBV10-3|many|TRBD2|TRBJ2-5
CATVGGVAGTGETQYF
TGTGCCACCGTAGGTGGGGTAGCGGGAACCGGAGAGACCCAGTACTTC
>TRBV5-6|.|.|TRBJ2-1
CASSRGSSDEQFF
TGTGCCAGCAGCCGGGGATCTAGCGATGAGCAGTTCTTC
>TRBV7-9|.|.|TRBJ1-1
CASSSAGGNTEAFF
TGTGCCAGCAGCTCCGCGGGGGGCAACACTGAAGCTTTCTTT
>TRBV5-1|.|.|TRBJ2-3
CATASGTTNTQYF
TGCGCCACCGCATCCGGGACAACCAATACGCAGTATTTT
>TRBV24-1|few|.|TRBJ2-7
CATSPGHRADEQYF
TGTGCCACTTCCCCGGGACACCGGGCCGACGAGCAGTACTTC
>TRBV29-1|.|TRBD2|TRBJ2-7
CSVEIAGFYEQYF
TGCAGCGTTGAGATAGCGGGGTTCTACGAGCAGTACTTC
>TRBV12-3/TRBV12-4|few|TRBD2|TRBJ2-7
CASSPLGGAGGLYEQYF
TGTGCCAGCAGTCCCCTGGGTGGAGCGGGGGGGCTCTACGAGCAGTACTTC
>TRBV30|few|.|TRBJ1-1
CAWSVGANTEAFF
TGTGCCTGGAGTGTCGGAGCGAACACTGAAGCTTTCTTT
>TRBV30|many|.|TRBJ1-2
CACTRTYNYGYTF
TGTGCCTGTACACGGACTTATAACTATGGCTACACCTTC
>TRBV20-1|.|TRBD1|TRBJ1-2
CSARGQGAPYGYTF
TGCAGTGCTAGAGGACAGGGGGCCCCCTATGGCTACACCTTC
>TRBV20-1|few|TRBD2|TRBJ2-1
CSARDLASGGYNEQFF
TGCAGTGCTAGAGATCTGGCTAGCGGGGGTTACAATGAGCAGTTCTTC
>TRBV5-1|.|.|TRBJ1-1
CASSLRWSNTEAFF
TGCGCCAGCAGCTTGCGTTGGAGCAACACTGAAGCTTTCTTT
>TRBV7-6|few|TRBD2|TRBJ2-1
CASSFTSTRTSGGPTSSYNEQFF
TGTGCCAGCAGCTTCACCTCCACCCGGACTAGCGGGGGGCCGACCAGCTCCTACAATGAGCAGTTCTTC
>TRBV5-1|few|.|TRBJ2-2
CASSLAEFGELFF
TGCGCCAGCAGCTTGGCCGAGTTCGGGGAGCTGTTTTTT
>TRBV15|few|.|TRBJ2-7
CATSRALGGYEQYF
TGTGCCACCAGCAGAGCCCTGGGAGGCTACGAGCAGTACTTC
>TRBV7-9|few|.|TRBJ1-2
CASSPQGSFYGYTF
TGTGCCAGCAGCCCGCAAGGAAGCTTCTATGGCTACACCTTC
>TRBV3-1|many|TRBD2|TRBJ2-1
CASSLAGGPGNEQFF
TGTGCCAGCAGCCTAGCGGGAGGGCCTGGCAATGAGCAGTTCTTC
>TRBV6-6|.|TRBD1|TRBJ1-1
CASSGPMGQGLTEAFF
TGTGCCAGCAGTGGGCCAATGGGACAGGGACTTACTGAAGCTTTCTTT